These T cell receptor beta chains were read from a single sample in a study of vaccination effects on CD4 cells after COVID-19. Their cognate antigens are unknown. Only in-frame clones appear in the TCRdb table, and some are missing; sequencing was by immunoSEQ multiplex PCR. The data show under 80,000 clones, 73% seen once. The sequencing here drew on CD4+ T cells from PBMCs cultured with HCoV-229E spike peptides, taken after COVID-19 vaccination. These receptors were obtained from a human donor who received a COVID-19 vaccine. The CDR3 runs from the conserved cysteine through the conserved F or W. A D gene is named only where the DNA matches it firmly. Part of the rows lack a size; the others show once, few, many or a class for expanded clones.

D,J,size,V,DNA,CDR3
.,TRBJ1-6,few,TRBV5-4,TGTGCCAGCAGTTTAATTGGGAATTCACCCCTCCACTTT,CASSLIGNSPLHF
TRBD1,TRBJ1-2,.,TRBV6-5,TGTGCCAGCAGTTCTTCTTCGGAAGGGGGCGTTAGTGGCTACACCTTC,CASSSSSEGGVSGYTF
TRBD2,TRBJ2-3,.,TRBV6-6,TGTGCCAGCAGTGGGGGTAGCGGGCCCACAGATACGCAGTATTTT,CASSGGSGPTDTQYF
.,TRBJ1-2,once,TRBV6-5,TGTGCCAGCAGTTTAACACCTAACTATGGCTACACCTTC,CASSLTPNYGYTF
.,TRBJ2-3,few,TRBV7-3,TGTGCCAGCAGCTTGACCCAAGATACGCAGTATTTT,CASSLTQDTQYF
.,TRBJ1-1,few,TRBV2,TGTGCCAGCACCGGGCCCCAAAGGAGCACTGAAGCTTTCTTT,CASTGPQRSTEAFF
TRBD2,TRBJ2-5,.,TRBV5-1,TGCGCCAGCAGTCTGGGGGGGGGAGAGACCCAGTACTTC,CASSLGGGETQYF
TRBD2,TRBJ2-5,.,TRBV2,TGTGCCAGCGGGCTCGGGGCTAGCGGGGAAGAGACCCAGTACTTC,CASGLGASGEETQYF
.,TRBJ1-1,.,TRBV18,TGTGCCAGCTCACCACCGAACAGGATGAACACTGAAGCTTTCTTT,CASSPPNRMNTEAFF
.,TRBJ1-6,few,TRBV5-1,TGCGCCAGCAGCCTCGACATTTTGGGTTCACCCCTCCACTTT,CASSLDILGSPLHF
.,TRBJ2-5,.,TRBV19,TGTGCCAGTAAATGGTCTAGGAATAAGGAAGAGACCCAGTACTTC,CASKWSRNKEETQYF
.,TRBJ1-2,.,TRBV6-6,TGTGCCAGCAGTTATCTCGGACGCTACTATGGCTACACCTTC,CASSYLGRYYGYTF
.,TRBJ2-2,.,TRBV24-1,TGTGCCACCAGTGACCCCGGGGCAGCAGTAGCGAACACCGGGGAGCTGTTTTTT,CATSDPGAAVANTGELFF
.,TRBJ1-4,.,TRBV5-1,TGCGCCAGCAGTCTCACCGTTGAAGAAAAACTGTTTTTT,CASSLTVEEKLFF
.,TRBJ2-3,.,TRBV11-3,TGTGCCAGCAGCCGTCAAGGGGGAGATACGCAGTATTTT,CASSRQGGDTQYF
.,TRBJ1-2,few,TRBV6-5,TGTGCCAGCAGCCCACCCCCAGGGAGCTATGGCTACACCTTC,CASSPPPGSYGYTF
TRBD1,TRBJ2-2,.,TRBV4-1,TGCGCCAGCAGCCTAAGGACAGGGGAAACCGGGGAGCTGTTTTTT,CASSLRTGETGELFF
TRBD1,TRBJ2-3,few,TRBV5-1,TGCGCCAGCAGCGCCGGGACAGGTTATCCCACAGATACGCAGTATTTT,CASSAGTGYPTDTQYF
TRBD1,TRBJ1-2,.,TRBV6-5,TGTGCCAGCAGGCAACCGACAGGGCACTATGGCTACACCTTC,CASRQPTGHYGYTF
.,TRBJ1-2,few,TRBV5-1,TGCGCCAGCAGCTTGGTGACGGGGGCCCTCGGCTACACCTTC,CASSLVTGALGYTF
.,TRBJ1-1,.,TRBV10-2,TGCGCCAGCAGTGGCAGGGGACCTATGAACACTGAAGCTTTCTTT,CASSGRGPMNTEAFF
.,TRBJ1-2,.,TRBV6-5,TGTGCCAGCAGTTTGATACAGGGAGTAGGCTACACCTTC,CASSLIQGVGYTF
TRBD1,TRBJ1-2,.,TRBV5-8,TGTGCCAGCAGCTCAGGACAGGGGGAGGGCTACACCTTC,CASSSGQGEGYTF
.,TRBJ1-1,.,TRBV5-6,TGTGCCAGCAGCTTGAACAGGGCCGTGAACACTGAAGCTTTCTTT,CASSLNRAVNTEAFF
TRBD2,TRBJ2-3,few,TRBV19,TGTGCCAGTAGGACTAGCGGGGGGTCTTGGCAGTATTTT,CASRTSGGSWQYF
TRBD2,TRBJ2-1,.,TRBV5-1,TGCGCCAGCAGCCCCAAGGCGGGGGGGGCCGTCTATGAGCAGTTCTTC,CASSPKAGGAVYEQFF
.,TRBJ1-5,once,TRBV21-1,TGTGCCAGCAGCAAAGTTGAGGAGAGCGGAATGCAGCCCCAGCATTTT,CASSKVEESGMQPQHF